What follows are 9 T cell receptor beta chains derived from one specimen sequenced in a study of blood T cell repertoires in COVID-19. Data came from immunoSEQ multiplex PCR; TCRdb stores just in-frame clones and leaves some out. The sample yields about 170,000 clones, about 85% seen once. Material for sequencing was peripheral blood. These receptor sequences come from a woman at least 80 years old with COVID-19, enrolled during active disease.

The chain couples TRBV7-2 to TRBJ2-3, with D tentatively TRBD2 (5 bases). From germline, CDR1 is SGHTA and CDR2 FQGNSA. The CDR3 totals 16 residues. V lost 3 bases to trimming and J lost 0 bases, with 13 bases between them. The CDR3 is CASSLVANPSTDTQYF. CDR3 DNA sequence: TGTGCCAGCAGCTTGGTAGCGAATCCGAGCACAGATACGCAGTATTTT.

This clone was detected only a few times. The genes are TRBV19 and TRBJ2-1; perhaps TRBD2 as D (5 bases). Germline V gene data show CDR1 as LNHDA and CDR2 as SQIVND (reference sequence). The ends were cut back, 3 bases at V and 0 bases at J, with 12 bases in the middle. The CDR3 has 16 amino acids. The CDR3 is CASSIYSGSSYNEQFF. CDR3 coding DNA: TGTGCCAGTAGTATCTACAGCGGAAGCTCCTACAATGAGCAGTTCTTC. Full variable domain (outside the CDR3, taken from reference TRBV19 and TRBJ2-1): DGGITQSPKYLFRKEGQNVTLSCEQNLNHDAMYWYRQDPGQGLRLIYYSQIVNDFQKGDIAEGYSVSREKKESFPLTVTSAQKNPTAFYLCASSIYSGSSYNEQFFGPGTRLTVL.

This chain links TRBV28 with TRBJ1-5; 8 nucleotides line up with TRBD1. This CDR3 is built from 14 residues. Losses at the gene ends were 8 bases for V and 7 bases for J; bases not matched to a gene: 10. Germline lookup yields CDR1 MDHEN and CDR2 SYDVKM. CDR3 in amino acids: CASGKGTGRQPQHF. The DNA for the CDR3 is TGTGCCAGCGGGAAGGGGACAGGTAGGCAGCCCCAGCATTTT. The full variable domain, in which reference TRBV28 and TRBJ1-5 provide the parts outside the CDR3, is DVKVTQSSRYLVKRTGEKVFLECVQDMDHENMFWYRQDPGLGLRLIYFSYDVKMKEKGDIPEGYSVSREKKERFSLILESASTNQTSMYLCASGKGTGRQPQHFGDGTRLSIL.

This sequence joins TRBV7-9 and TRBJ1-1; a weak D match, TRBD1 (6 bases). CDR3 size: 13 residues. Germline lookup yields CDR1 SEHNR and CDR2 FQNEAQ (reference sequence). V shed 5 bases and J shed 5 bases, with 12 bases lying between them. The CDR3 nucleotides are TGTGCCAGCAGCATCACAGGGAATACTGAAGCTTTCTTT. It specifies CASSITGNTEAFF.

This clone was detected only once. The genes are TRBV12-5 and TRBJ1-3, with D tentatively TRBD1 (5 bases). Germline-derived CDR1 and CDR2 are LGHNT and FRNRAP. The CDR3 is made up of 12 amino acids. With 8 bases removed from V and 3 bases from J, the gap between germline ends came to 8 bases. The CDR3 is CASSQGGNTIYF. The CDR3 nucleotides read TGTGCTAGTTCGCAGGGTGGAAACACCATATATTTT.

The J gene is TRBJ2-5, the V gene TRBV9; 7 positions agree with TRBD2. Germline V CDR1 and CDR2: SGDLS, YYNGEE. V shed 0 bases, J shed 5 bases, and the junction held 1 base outside the gene matches. The CDR3 totals 13 residues. In DNA form, the CDR3 reads TGTGCCAGCAGCGTAGCGCGGGAGGAGACCCAGTACTTC. Protein product: CASSVAREETQYF.

Concerning this clone: The same CDR3 is also encoded by other DNA sequences in this sample. The rearrangement uses TRBV5-1 and TRBJ2-1; 11 positions match TRBD2. This CDR3 is 16 amino acids long. Trimming took 0 bases from V and 5 from J; bases not matched to a gene: 4. Germline CDR1 and CDR2: SGHRS and YFSETQ. CDR3 sequence: CASSLDGTSGHNEQFF. The DNA for the CDR3 is TGCGCCAGCAGCTTGGATGGGACTAGCGGACACAATGAGCAGTTCTTC.

The chain has TRBV7-8 and TRBJ1-1; D might be TRBD1 (5 bases). The CDR3 runs to 15 residues. The V gene's germline CDR1 is SGHVS and CDR2 FQNEAQ. V dropped 4 bases and J dropped 1 base, with 13 bases sitting between them. In DNA, the CDR3 is TGTGCCAGCAGCTCCCAGGGCAGGGCGAACACTGAAGCTTTCTTT. Protein product: CASSSQGRANTEAFF.

The CDR3 spells CASSQTLGLNTGELFF. The CDR3, as DNA: TGTGCCAGCAGCCAAACTTTAGGACTGAACACCGGGGAGCTGTTTTTT. The chain carries TRBV3-1 (or the pseudogene TRBV3-2) and TRBJ2-2; D might be TRBD2 (5 bases). Looked up from germline, CDR1 is LGHDT and CDR2 is YNNKEL (reference sequence). Between the trimmed V and J ends, which lost 2 bases and 1 base, there was a span of 11 bases. The CDR3 length is 16 residues.